Listed here are 29 T cell receptor beta chains from one sample, sequenced in a study of blood T cell repertoires in COVID-19. Method: immunoSEQ multiplex PCR; TCRdb's copy keeps in-frame clones and lacks some. The table shows 70,000 or so clones, with approximately 86% occurring only once. Input material: peripheral blood. These receptors were collected from a man between 65 and 85 years old with active COVID-19.

Here the CDR3 DNA reads TGCGCCAGCAGCTTGGCCACTGTCGGGGTGCTCCAAGAGACCCAGTACTTC. Translating it yields CASSLATVGVLQETQYF. The chain couples TRBV5-1 to TRBJ2-5; possible D gene TRBD2, 5 bases. The V gene lost 0 bases and the J gene lost 1 base, with 16 bases spanning the gap. This CDR3 has 17 amino acids. Germline V gene data show CDR1 as SGHRS and CDR2 as YFSETQ.

This clone was detected once. This sequence joins TRBV5-4 and TRBJ1-4; perhaps TRBD1 as D (5 bases). Germline V gene lookup returns CDR1 SGHNT and CDR2 YYREEE (reference sequence). V was pared by 2 bases and J by 5 bases, with 7 bases between. CDR3 length: 13 residues. The CDR3 region has the DNA TGTGCCAGCAGCTTCCAGGGAAATGAAAAACTGTTTTTT. This translates into CASSFQGNEKLFF.

The chain employs TRBV27 and TRBJ2-3; TRBD1 aligns across 7 bases. The trim removed 6 bases at V and 4 bases at J, leaving 10 bases unmatched. This CDR3 contains 15 residues. CDR1 is MNHEY, CDR2 SMNVEV, per germline (reference sequence). The CDR3 DNA reads as TGTGCCAGCAGCCCACAGGGGTTGGGCTCAGATACGCAGTATTTT. Translation gives CASSPQGLGSDTQYF.

This clone was counted a few times. The rearrangement uses TRBV12-5 and TRBJ1-6; 7 bases map to TRBD1. Losses at the gene ends were 2 bases for V and 8 bases for J; bases not matched to a gene: 12. The CDR3 consists of 17 residues. The germline V gene has CDR1 LGHNT and CDR2 FRNRAP. CDR3 sequence (DNA): TGTGCTAGTGGTTTGCCCTCGGTCGGACAGGAGGATTCACCCCTCCACTTT. Translation: CASGLPSVGQEDSPLHF.

The rearrangement uses TRBV2 and TRBJ2-5, with 7 bases lining up with TRBD2. Losses at the gene ends were 6 bases for V and 9 bases for J; bases not matched to a gene: 13. CDR3 length: 14 amino acids. Germline values: CDR1 SNHLY, CDR2 FYNNEI. CDR3 residues: CASSPSGRPGSQYF. The CDR3 DNA follows: TGTGCCAGCAGCCCTAGCGGTCGACCTGGGTCCCAGTACTTC. The whole variable domain, remainder taken from reference TRBV2 and TRBJ2-5, is EPEVTQTPSHQVTQMGQEVILRCVPISNHLYFYWYRQILGQKVEFLVSFYNNEISEKSEIFDDQFSVERPDGSNFTLKIRSTKLEDSAMYFCASSPSGRPGSQYFGPGTRLLVL.

The chain recombines TRBV15 with TRBJ2-7; 9 bases are shared with TRBD1. Germline assignment: CDR1 LNHNV and CDR2 YYDKDF (reference sequence). Trimming removed 2 bases from V and 6 bases from J; junction bases left unmatched: 5. The CDR3 has 14 residues. The CDR3: CATSRRTGAREQYF. DNA of the CDR3: TGTGCCACCAGCAGAAGGACAGGGGCACGCGAGCAGTACTTC.

The chain couples TRBV4-1 to TRBJ2-1, with a tentative D call TRBD2 (5 bases). V lost 3 bases and J 0 bases, leaving 12 bases between the germline ends. Looked up from germline, CDR1 is MGHRA and CDR2 is YSYEKL. The length of the CDR3 is 16 residues. The CDR3 sequence: CASSQLDLLSYNEQFF. DNA of the CDR3: TGCGCCAGCAGCCAGTTGGACTTACTCTCCTACAATGAGCAGTTCTTC.

The rearrangement uses TRBV18 and TRBJ2-7, with 7 bases fitting TRBD1. The CDR3 runs 15 residues. The J segment lost 2 bases and the V segment lost 3 bases, leaving 7 bases of the junction unmatched. Germline CDR1 is KGHSH and CDR2 is LQKENI. The CDR3 is CASSPRTGQPYEQYF. The CDR3 region has the DNA TGTGCCAGCTCACCCAGGACAGGCCAACCCTACGAGCAGTACTTC.

The gene calls are TRBV5-1 and TRBJ1-1, with 8 nucleotides matching TRBD1. Trimming took 2 bases from V and 8 from J; bases not matched to a gene: 2. The length of the CDR3 is 12 residues. The germline V gene has CDR1 SGHRS and CDR2 YFSETQ. The CDR3 loop is CASSLQGEEAFF. The DNA for the CDR3 is TGCGCCAGCAGCTTACAGGGGGAGGAAGCTTTCTTT. The full variable domain, rest sourced from reference TRBV5-1 and TRBJ1-1, is KAGVTQTPRYLIKTRGQQVTLSCSPISGHRSVSWYQQTPGQGLQFLFEYFSETQRNKGNFPGRFSGRQFSNSRSEMNVSTLELGDSALYLCASSLQGEEAFFGQGTRLTVV.

The CDR3 bases are TGTGCCAGCTCAGGGAGGGGGAACACTGAAGCTTTCTTT. This gives the protein CASSGRGNTEAFF. This rearrangement joins TRBV18 to TRBJ1-1, with D tentatively TRBD1 (5 bases). Trimming cost V 5 bases and J 1 base, with 8 bases left between them. Germline loops: CDR1 KGHSH, CDR2 LQKENI. The CDR3 has 13 amino acids.

The chain combines TRBV3-1 (or the pseudogene TRBV3-2) with TRBJ2-4, with TRBD2 matching over 12 bases. CDR3 size: 19 residues. J was trimmed by 3 bases and V by 1 base; bases with no gene match: 10. Germline loops: CDR1 LGHDT, CDR2 YNNKEL (reference sequence). The CDR3 nucleotides are TGTGCCAGCAGCCAAGCCGGGACTAGCGGGCCTTGGGTCAAAAACATTCAGTACTTC. Its protein product is CASSQAGTSGPWVKNIQYF.

The V call is TRBV9, the J call TRBJ2-7, with 8 bases identical to TRBD2. Germline V lookup: CDR1 SGDLS, CDR2 YYNGEE. Losses at the gene ends were 4 bases for V and 2 bases for J; bases not matched to a gene: 5. This CDR3 comprises 14 residues. CDR3 amino acids: CASSTRGGTYEQYF. The CDR3 DNA follows: TGTGCCAGCAGCACCCGGGGGGGCACCTACGAGCAGTACTTC.

V gene TRBV24-1 combines with J gene TRBJ2-1, with 12 bases matching TRBD2. Germline CDR1 and CDR2: KGHDR and SFDVKD. This CDR3 has 15 residues. V was clipped by 9 bases and J by 6 bases; unmatched bases: 8. Here the CDR3 reads CATSPTSGSSNEQFF. CDR3 in DNA: TGTGCCACCTCTCCGACTAGCGGGAGTTCCAATGAGCAGTTCTTC.

V and J are TRBV4-3 and TRBJ1-6, with D possibly being TRBD1 (6 bases). Germline CDR1 and CDR2: LGHNA and YSLEER. V gave up 5 bases and J gave up 10 bases, with 18 bases separating them. The CDR3 loop spans 15 amino acids. CDR3 loop: CASSNVQGRASPLHF. The CDR3 DNA reads as TGCGCCAGCAGCAATGTACAGGGAAGGGCCTCACCCCTCCACTTT.

This clone was recorded a few times. The rearrangement uses TRBV15 and TRBJ2-7, with TRBD1 matching 9 bases. Germline V gene lookup returns CDR1 LNHNV and CDR2 YYDKDF (reference sequence). With 0 bases clipped from V and 9 bases from J, the junction kept 9 bases outside the gene matches. CDR3 length: 15 residues. Here the CDR3 DNA reads TGTGCCACCAGCAGAGATGTTCGGACAGGGGACGGGCAGTACTTC. Its translation is CATSRDVRTGDGQYF. Together with reference TRBV15 and TRBJ2-7, the CDR3 gives the full variable domain: DAMVIQNPRYQVTQFGKPVTLSCSQTLNHNVMYWYQQKSSQAPKLLFHYYDKDFNNEADTPDNFQSRRPNTSFCFLDIRSPGLGDTAMYLCATSRDVRTGDGQYFGPGTRLTVT.

The chain is built from TRBV29-1 and TRBJ2-5; 10 bases are shared with TRBD2. CDR1 is SQVTM and CDR2 is ANQGSEA in the germline V gene. The CDR3 sequence is 17 residues long. After removal of 0 bases from V and 0 bases from J, the junction contained 7 bases not matched to a gene. The CDR3 sequence is CSVEEGLAGAYQETQYF. CDR3 nucleotide sequence: TGCAGCGTTGAAGAGGGGCTAGCGGGAGCCTACCAAGAGACCCAGTACTTC.

This chain uses TRBV6-1 with TRBJ2-1; tentatively, D is TRBD1 (6 bases). Looked up from germline, CDR1 is MNHNS and CDR2 is SASEGT. V lost 3 bases to trimming and J lost 2 bases, with 11 bases between them. The CDR3 is made up of 15 amino acids. The CDR3 region has the DNA TGTGCCAGCAGTGAGCTACAGGGCCCCTACAATGAGCAGTTCTTC. As protein: CASSELQGPYNEQFF.

This rearrangement joins TRBV3-1 (or the pseudogene TRBV3-2) to TRBJ2-5, with a tentative D call TRBD1 (6 bases). The CDR3 has 17 residues. Germline V gene sequence: CDR1 LGHDT, CDR2 YNNKEL (reference sequence). V was shortened by 2 bases and J by 2 bases, with 18 bases between the two germline ends. This chain's CDR3 is CASSQTPGRGGQETQYF. The CDR3 DNA sequence: TGTGCCAGCAGCCAAACCCCGGGAAGAGGGGGACAAGAGACCCAGTACTTC.

The chain employs TRBV7-5 and TRBJ2-7; no check of the table's D call, TRBD1, against the DNA was made. TRBV7-5 is a pseudogene locus. This CDR3 has 14 residues. This CDR3 is CARSSDRGSYEQYF. CDR3 in DNA: TGTGCCAGAAGCTCCGACAGGGGCTCCTACGAGCAGTACTTC.

The chain has TRBV7-2 and TRBJ2-5; 7 bases align to TRBD2. This CDR3 is 15 amino acids long. With V trimmed by 5 bases and J by 1 base, 7 bases remained unmatched. Looked up from germline, CDR1 is SGHTA and CDR2 is FQGNSA. CDR3 bases: TGTGCCAGCAGCGCCACTCTAGCGGCCCAAGAGACCCAGTACTTC. This sequence encodes CASSATLAAQETQYF.

The chain joins TRBV29-1 to TRBJ2-5, with no clear D. This CDR3 contains 9 residues. With 7 bases removed from V and 5 bases from J, the gap between germline ends came to 5 bases. Germline values: CDR1 SQVTM, CDR2 ANQGSEA. CDR3 in DNA: TGCAGCGCCGGGGAGACCCAGTACTTC. Translating gives CSAGETQYF.

V gene TRBV5-1 combines with J gene TRBJ2-1, with D tentatively TRBD1 (6 bases). Germline assignment: CDR1 SGHRS and CDR2 YFSETQ. CDR3 length: 17 amino acids. V was shortened by 4 bases and J by 2 bases, with 19 bases between the two germline ends. The CDR3 DNA is TGCGCCAGCAGCGGGGGCAGCGGACCGTCCCCCTACAATGAGCAGTTCTTC. Protein sequence: CASSGGSGPSPYNEQFF.

The chain links TRBV6-4 to TRBJ2-1; no clear D gene. The germline CDR1 and CDR2 sequences are MRHNA and SNTAGT. This CDR3 contains 14 residues. V was shortened by 0 bases and J by 8 bases, with 11 bases between the two germline ends. CDR3 loop: CASSDSRRGDEQFF. The CDR3 nucleotides read TGTGCCAGCAGTGACTCCCGGAGAGGCGATGAGCAGTTCTTC.

Details on this clone: Other DNA sequences from this sample encode an identical CDR3 as well. The chain couples TRBV3-1 (or the pseudogene TRBV3-2) to TRBJ1-1; no clear D gene. This CDR3 is 13 amino acids long. Per germline, CDR1 LGHDT and CDR2 YNNKEL (reference sequence). V lost 3 bases and J 3 bases, leaving 8 bases between the germline ends. CDR3 nucleotides: TGTGCCAGCAGCCACGGCCGGGACACTGAAGCTTTCTTT. It translates to CASSHGRDTEAFF.

The chain uses TRBV7-6 and TRBJ2-7; 13 nucleotides line up with TRBD2. Germline CDR1 is SGHVS and CDR2 is FNYEAQ. The CDR3 spans 14 residues. After removal of 5 bases from V and 6 bases from J, the junction contained 4 bases not matched to a gene. CDR3 residues: CASSGLAGVGEQYF. CDR3 bases: TGTGCCAGCAGCGGACTAGCGGGAGTCGGCGAGCAGTACTTC.

The chain combines TRBV25-1 with TRBJ2-7; TRBD1 aligns across 8 bases. The V segment lost 7 bases and the J segment 3 bases; nucleotides outside the gene matches: 8. Germline V gene lookup returns CDR1 MGHDK and CDR2 SYGVNS. This CDR3 region has 14 residues. The CDR3 coding sequence is TGTGCCAGCACCCCCCGGACAGGGAACTACGAGCAGTACTTC. It encodes CASTPRTGNYEQYF.

The CDR3 region has the DNA TGCGCCAGCAGCCCCCGAGGGGACAGTGACTTTGGGGAGACCCAGTACTTC. This encodes CASSPRGDSDFGETQYF. The V gene is TRBV5-1, the J gene TRBJ2-5; TRBD1 matches 7 bases. Germline values: CDR1 SGHRS, CDR2 YFSETQ. The CDR3 consists of 17 residues. V shed 4 bases and J 5 bases; nucleotides not matched to a gene: 17.

As DNA, the CDR3 is TGTGCCAGCAGCTTAGTGGGAGGGCCAGAAGCAGATACGCAGTATTTT. Protein: CASSLVGGPEADTQYF. V and J are TRBV7-9 and TRBJ2-3, with 7 bases identical to TRBD2. The ends lost 1 base at V and 4 bases at J; junction bases unmatched: 8. The CDR3 is 16 residues long. The germline gives CDR1 SEHNR, CDR2 FQNEAQ (reference sequence).

This chain uses TRBV30 with TRBJ1-2, with a weak D call TRBD1 (5 bases). This CDR3 region has 15 residues. Trimming left V 0 bases short and J 4 bases short, with 15 bases between. Germline V lookup: CDR1 GTSNPN, CDR2 SVGIG (reference sequence). The CDR3 DNA sequence: TGTGCCTGGAGTGTACTAGGGACTGGTGGCTATGGCTACACCTTC. Translating gives CAWSVLGTGGYGYTF.